This T cell receptor (beta chain) was found in a study of T cell changes during pregnancy in multiple sclerosis. Data came from immunoSEQ multiplex PCR; TCRdb stores just in-frame clones and leaves some out. This table has tens of thousands of clones, around 90% appearing once. In germline, CDR1 is SGHNT, CDR2 YYREEE (reference sequence). This CDR3 has 17 residues. J was trimmed by 3 bases and V by 4 bases; bases with no gene match: 8. This receptor was taken from a female donor with multiple sclerosis, enrolled in a pregnancy study. This chain joins TRBV5-4 and TRBJ2-3; 13 bases line up with TRBD2. The sequencing here drew on peripheral blood, taken in the first trimester of pregnancy. This CDR3 reads CASSAGLAGLNTDTQYF. CDR3 DNA sequence: TGTGCCAGCAGCGCGGGACTAGCGGGACTTAATACAGATACGCAGTATTTT.